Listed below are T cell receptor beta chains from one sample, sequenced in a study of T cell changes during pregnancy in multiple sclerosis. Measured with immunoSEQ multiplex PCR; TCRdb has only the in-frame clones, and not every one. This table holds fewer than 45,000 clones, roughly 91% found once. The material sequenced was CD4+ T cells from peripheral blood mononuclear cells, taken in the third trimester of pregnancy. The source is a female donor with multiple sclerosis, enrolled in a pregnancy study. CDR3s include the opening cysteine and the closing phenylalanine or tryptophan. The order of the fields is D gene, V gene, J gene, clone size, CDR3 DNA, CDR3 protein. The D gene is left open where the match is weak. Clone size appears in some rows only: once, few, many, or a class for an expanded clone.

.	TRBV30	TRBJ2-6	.	TGTGCCTGGAGGGGGAGCTCCAACGTCCTGACTTTC	CAWRGSSNVLTF
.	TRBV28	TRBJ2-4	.	TGTGCCAGCAGTCGACAGATGTTAGCCAAAAACATTCAGTACTTC	CASSRQMLAKNIQYF
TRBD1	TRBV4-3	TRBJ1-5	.	TGCGCCAGCAGCCCGACAGGGATTGGCAATCAGCCCCAGCATTTT	CASSPTGIGNQPQHF
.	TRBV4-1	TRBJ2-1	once	TGCGCCAGCAGCCAAATTACCACCGCCTACTACAATGAGCAGTTCTTC	CASSQITTAYYNEQFF
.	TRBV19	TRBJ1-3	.	TGTGCCAGTAGTATGGAGAGGGGAAACACCATATATTTT	CASSMERGNTIYF
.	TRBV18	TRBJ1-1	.	TGTGCCAGCTCATCGGACAGTAACACTGAAGCTTTCTTT	CASSSDSNTEAFF
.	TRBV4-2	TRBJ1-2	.	TGTGCCAGCCAAGTGAGGGTCCGGGGCTACACCTTC	CASQVRVRGYTF
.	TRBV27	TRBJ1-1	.	TGTGCCAGCAGTTTAGGGCGACTATTCACTGAAGCTTTCTTT	CASSLGRLFTEAFF
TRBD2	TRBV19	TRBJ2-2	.	TGTGCCAGTAGGGGGACTAGTGCCCACGGGGAGCTGTTTTTT	CASRGTSAHGELFF
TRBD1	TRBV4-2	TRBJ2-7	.	TGTGCCAGCAGCCAACGAAGCGCGGGACAGGGGACCTACGAGCAGTACTTC	CASSQRSAGQGTYEQYF
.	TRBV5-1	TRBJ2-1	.	TGCGCCAGCAGCCAGACACAGTCTCTCAATGAGCAGTTCTTC	CASSQTQSLNEQFF
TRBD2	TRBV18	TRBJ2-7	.	TGTGCCAGCTCACTCGGCGGGAGTGAGATTTTCGAGCAGTACTTC	CASSLGGSEIFEQYF
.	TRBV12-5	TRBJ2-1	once	TGTGCTAGTGGGAGCCCGAGTAATGAGCAGTTCTTC	CASGSPSNEQFF
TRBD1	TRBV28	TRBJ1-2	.	TGTGCCAGCAGTATTATAGTGGCAGGGGGCTATGGCTACACCTTC	CASSIIVAGGYGYTF
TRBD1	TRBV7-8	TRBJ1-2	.	TGTGCCAGCAGCTTAGCTTCTAAGACAGGGTCCTATGGCTACACCTTC	CASSLASKTGSYGYTF
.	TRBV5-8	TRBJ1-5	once	TGTGCCAGCAGCTTGAGTCGGAATCAGCCCCAGCATTTT	CASSLSRNQPQHF
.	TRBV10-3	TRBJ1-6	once	TGTGCCATCAGTGGGGCCGGGGGAAAGGATAATTCACCCCTCCACTTT	CAISGAGGKDNSPLHF
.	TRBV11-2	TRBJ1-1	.	TGTGCCAGCAGCTTAAAAGACATAGAAGCTTTCTTT	CASSLKDIEAFF
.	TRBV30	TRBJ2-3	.	TGTGCCTGGAATTTTGGCTTAGGGGGCACAGATACGCAGTATTTT	CAWNFGLGGTDTQYF
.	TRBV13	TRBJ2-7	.	TGTGCCAGCAGCTTAGTACACAGGGCCTCCTACGAGCAGTACTTC	CASSLVHRASYEQYF
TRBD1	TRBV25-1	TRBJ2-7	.	TGTGCCAGCAGTGCGGGGACAGGGACATACGAGCAGTACTTC	CASSAGTGTYEQYF
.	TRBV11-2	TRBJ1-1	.	TGTGCCAGCAGCCAAGGAAGCGATTTCTTT	CASSQGSDFF
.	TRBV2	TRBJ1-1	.	TGTGCCAGCAGATTCACAGAGAACACTGAAGCTTTCTTT	CASRFTENTEAFF
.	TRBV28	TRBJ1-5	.	TGTGCCAGCAGACAGGGACATAGTAATCAGCCCCAGCATTTT	CASRQGHSNQPQHF
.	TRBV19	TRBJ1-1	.	TGTGCCAGCCGGGGGGGTTCGAAGATGAACACTGAAGCTTTCTTT	CASRGGSKMNTEAFF
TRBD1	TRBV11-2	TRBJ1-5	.	TGTGCCAGCGGACCTCCAGGGGGTCAGCCCCAGCATTTT	CASGPPGGQPQHF
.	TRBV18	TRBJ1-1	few	TGTGCCAGCTCCTCACTACCACCGACAGGAGACACTGAAGCTTTCTTT	CASSSLPPTGDTEAFF
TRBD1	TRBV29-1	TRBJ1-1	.	TGCAGCGGCATCCGGGACAGGGCGAGCTCTGAAGCTTTCTTT	CSGIRDRASSEAFF
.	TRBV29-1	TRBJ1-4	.	TGCAGCGCCCTAGCTGTGGGGAATGAAAAACTGTTTTTT	CSALAVGNEKLFF
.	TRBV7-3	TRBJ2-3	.	TGTGCCAGCAGCGCTGGGCTGGCGCAGTATTTT	CASSAGLAQYF
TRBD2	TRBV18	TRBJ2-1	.	TGTGCCAGCTCGGACCGGACTAGCGGGACCGATGAGCAGTTCTTC	CASSDRTSGTDEQFF
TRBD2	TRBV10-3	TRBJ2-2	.	TGTGCCATCAGCCCTCCTACGGGGGAGGGCGGGGAGCTGTTTTTT	CAISPPTGEGGELFF
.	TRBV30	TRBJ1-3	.	TGTGCCTGGGCCACGGGGTCTGGAAACACCATATATTTT	CAWATGSGNTIYF
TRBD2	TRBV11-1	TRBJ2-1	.	TGTGCCAGCAGCTTCGGCGGACTAGTGGGTAACAATGAGCAGTTCTTC	CASSFGGLVGNNEQFF
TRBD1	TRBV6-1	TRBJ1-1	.	TGTGCCAGCAGCGATCAGGGGGATGGCACTGAAGCTTTCTTT	CASSDQGDGTEAFF
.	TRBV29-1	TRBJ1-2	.	TGCAGCGTTGTGGGAGGTGCGGATGGCTACACCTTC	CSVVGGADGYTF
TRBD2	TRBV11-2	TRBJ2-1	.	TGTGCCAGCAGCTATCAGCGGGGGGTGTGGGGTGAGCAGTTCTTC	CASSYQRGVWGEQFF
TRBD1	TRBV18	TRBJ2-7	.	TGTGCCAGCTCACCCGGGACAGGGGTATCCTACGAGCAGTACTTC	CASSPGTGVSYEQYF